A single sample gave rise to the 19 T cell receptor beta chains below, sequenced in a study of beta chain features in type 1 diabetes. Investigators reverse transcribed all isolated RNA, so they sequenced expressed TCRB transcripts. Only in-frame clones appear in the TCRdb table, and some are missing; sequencing was by immunoSEQ multiplex PCR. The profile shows hundreds of thousands of clones, over 10% of them singletons. The sample taken for sequencing was naive CD4+ T cells from blood. Receptor source: a young man in good health.

J is TRBJ2-1 and V is TRBV5-1; 7 bases fit TRBD1. This CDR3 is 15 amino acids long. V shed 3 bases and J 4 bases; nucleotides not matched to a gene: 7. The V gene's germline CDR1 is SGHRS and CDR2 YFSETQ. The CDR3 bases are TGCGCCAGCAGCTCAACAGGGGACCCTTACAATGAGCAGTTCTTC. It codes for CASSSTGDPYNEQFF. The full variable domain, rest sourced from reference TRBV5-1 and TRBJ2-1, is KAGVTQTPRYLIKTRGQQVTLSCSPISGHRSVSWYQQTPGQGLQFLFEYFSETQRNKGNFPGRFSGRQFSNSRSEMNVSTLELGDSALYLCASSSTGDPYNEQFFGPGTRLTVL.

The rearrangement links TRBV27 to TRBJ2-2; 11 bases agree with TRBD2. The junction had 9 bases not matched to a gene; V was cut back by 6 bases and J by 6 bases. The CDR3 spans 16 residues. Germline lookup yields CDR1 MNHEY and CDR2 SMNVEV (reference sequence). CDR3 in amino acids: CASRTLGLAASGELFF. The CDR3, as DNA: TGTGCCAGCAGGACTTTGGGACTAGCGGCCTCCGGGGAGCTGTTTTTT.

This rearrangement joins TRBV7-9 to TRBJ2-6; 11 bases match TRBD2. Trimming cost V 4 bases and J 4 bases; bases outside gene matches: 12. The germline V gene encodes CDR1 SEHNR and CDR2 FQNEAQ (reference sequence). The CDR3 has 19 amino acids. The CDR3 here is CASSSTSGNPSPGANVLTF. Written as DNA, the CDR3 is TGTGCCAGCAGCTCGACTAGCGGGAACCCAAGCCCCGGGGCCAACGTCCTGACTTTC.

The rearrangement links TRBV4-1 to TRBJ2-7; 9 bases align to TRBD1. J lost 3 bases, V lost 4 bases, and 4 bases had no gene match. The CDR3 covers 14 residues. Looked up from germline, CDR1 is MGHRA and CDR2 is YSYEKL. CDR3 region: CASSPGTGYYEQYF. The CDR3 DNA is TGCGCCAGCAGCCCCGGGACAGGGTACTACGAGCAGTACTTC.

The genes are TRBV6-5 and TRBJ2-7; 9 nucleotides match TRBD1. Trimming at V came to 5 bases and at J to 3 bases, leaving 2 bases not matched to a gene. Germline values: CDR1 MNHEY, CDR2 SVGAGI. This CDR3 has 13 residues. The CDR3 DNA sequence: TGTGCCAGCAGTCCGACAGGGGGCTACGAGCAGTACTTC. Its protein is CASSPTGGYEQYF.

This clone has more than one count but fewer than ten. The chain couples TRBV7-9 to TRBJ2-2; 7 bases match TRBD1. J lost 0 bases, V lost 5 bases, and 9 bases had no gene match. The length of the CDR3 is 17 residues. The germline gives CDR1 SEHNR, CDR2 FQNEAQ (reference sequence). The CDR3 protein is CASSAPAGGPNTGELFF. DNA of the CDR3: TGTGCCAGCAGCGCTCCCGCAGGGGGTCCGAACACCGGGGAGCTGTTTTTT. The full variable domain, in which reference TRBV7-9 and TRBJ2-2 provide the parts outside the CDR3, is DTGVSQNPRHKITKRGQNVTFRCDPISEHNRLYWYRQTLGQGPEFLTYFQNEAQLEKSRLLSDRFSAERPKGSFSTLEIQRTEQGDSAMYLCASSAPAGGPNTGELFFGEGSRLTVL.

This chain joins TRBV28 and TRBJ2-3, with D possibly being TRBD1 (6 bases). Germline V gene data show CDR1 as MDHEN and CDR2 as SYDVKM. CDR3 length: 14 amino acids. The V and J ends lost 3 bases and 4 bases respectively, with 11 bases between them. CDR3 region: CASSFPQGADTQYF. The CDR3 bases are TGTGCCAGCAGTTTCCCACAGGGCGCAGATACGCAGTATTTT.

The chain is built from TRBV5-1 and TRBJ2-2; 7 nucleotides line up with TRBD2. The CDR3 totals 15 residues. Germline V CDR1 and CDR2: SGHRS, YFSETQ. J gave up 7 bases and V 0 bases, and 6 bases lay outside the gene matches. The CDR3: CASSLATRGSGELFF. CDR3 DNA sequence: TGCGCCAGCAGCTTGGCGACGCGGGGGAGCGGGGAGCTGTTTTTT.

This clone was counted only a few times. V is TRBV6-6 and J is TRBJ1-1; possible D gene TRBD1, 5 bases. Germline loops: CDR1 MNHNY, CDR2 SVGAGI (reference sequence). The CDR3 has 15 residues. Trimming cost V 6 bases and J 4 bases, with 18 bases left between them. The CDR3 protein is CASSLLGLGSTEAFF. The CDR3 region has the DNA TGTGCCAGCAGCCTATTGGGGCTCGGTAGCACTGAAGCTTTCTTT.

This clone was recorded a few times. This chain joins TRBV12-5 and TRBJ1-1, with 11 bases matching TRBD1. Germline CDR1 is LGHNT and CDR2 is FRNRAP. V was clipped by 6 bases and J by 4 bases; unmatched bases: 13. The CDR3 covers 17 residues. CDR3 in amino acids: CASGKGTGGALATEAFF. DNA of the CDR3: TGTGCTAGTGGGAAGGGGACAGGGGGGGCGTTGGCCACTGAAGCTTTCTTT.

This rearrangement joins TRBV25-1 to TRBJ2-1; TRBD1 matches 8 bases. The CDR3 has 15 amino acids. The junction had 11 bases not matched to a gene; V was cut back by 5 bases and J by 8 bases. Germline V gives CDR1 MGHDK, CDR2 SYGVNS. Here the CDR3 reads CASSPRTGLTHEQFF. The DNA of the CDR3 is TGTGCCAGCAGTCCCCGGACAGGGTTAACTCATGAGCAGTTCTTC.

The V and J genes are TRBV18 and TRBJ1-6, with 7 nucleotides matching TRBD1. Trimming at V came to 5 bases and at J to 5 bases, leaving 0 bases not matched to a gene. The CDR3 sequence is 13 residues long. Germline V gene sequence: CDR1 KGHSH, CDR2 LQKENI. CDR3: CASSGQDNSPLHF. As DNA, the CDR3 is TGTGCCAGCTCAGGACAGGATAATTCACCCCTCCACTTT. Combining the CDR3 with reference TRBV18 and TRBJ1-6 gives the whole variable domain NAGVMQNPRHLVRRRGQEARLRCSPMKGHSHVYWYRQLPEEGLKFMVYLQKENIIDESGMPKERFSAEFPKEGPSILRIQQVVRGDSAAYFCASSGQDNSPLHFGNGTRLTVT.

This rearrangement joins TRBV28 to TRBJ2-1, with unresolved D. Trimming took 2 bases from V and 9 from J, leaving 8 bases between them. CDR3 length equals 12 residues. Germline V gene sequence: CDR1 MDHEN, CDR2 SYDVKM. CDR3 in amino acids: CASSLTTGEQFF. The CDR3 DNA reads TGTGCCAGCAGTTTAACGACTGGTGAGCAGTTCTTC.

This clone turned up a few times. V and J are TRBV5-1 and TRBJ1-1, with D perhaps matching TRBD1 (5 bases). The CDR3 covers 12 residues. V was clipped by 7 bases and J by 0 bases, with 7 bases between them. The germline CDR1 and CDR2 sequences are SGHRS and YFSETQ. The CDR3 region has the DNA TGCGCCAGCGGCAGGGTGAACACTGAAGCTTTCTTT. This sequence encodes CASGRVNTEAFF.

This clone was counted only a few times. This chain uses TRBV28 with TRBJ2-7, with TRBD1 matching 9 bases. The CDR3 consists of 14 residues. V trimming: 3 bases; J trimming: 10 bases; junction bases outside the gene matches: 10. Germline lookup yields CDR1 MDHEN and CDR2 SYDVKM. The CDR3 bases are TGTGCCAGCAGTTTTCACGAGGACAGGGGTCGACAGTACTTC. Amino acids: CASSFHEDRGRQYF.

This clone was found a few times. The chain is built from TRBV4-3 and TRBJ2-7; 10 bases agree with TRBD1. The CDR3 is 17 amino acids. CDR1 and CDR2 (germline): LGHNA, YSLEER. The V gene end was trimmed by 3 bases and the J gene end by 3 bases; junction bases not matched to a gene: 11. The CDR3 here is CASSQYTGTGAVYEQYF. The CDR3 DNA sequence: TGCGCCAGCAGCCAGTATACCGGGACAGGGGCTGTCTACGAGCAGTACTTC.

This clone came up a few times. The V and J genes are TRBV7-2 and TRBJ2-1, with 7 bases that match TRBD1. This CDR3 region has 15 residues. V shed 4 bases and J 4 bases; nucleotides not matched to a gene: 7. Germline values: CDR1 SGHTA, CDR2 FQGNSA. CDR3 in DNA: TGTGCCAGCAGCTCGAGACAGGGAACGTACAATGAGCAGTTCTTC. Its protein product is CASSSRQGTYNEQFF.

This clone was observed a handful of times. The CDR3: CASSLGLPLLAVYEQYF. Written as DNA, the CDR3 is TGTGCCAGCAGCTTGGGGCTTCCCTTACTAGCGGTCTACGAGCAGTACTTC. The chain carries TRBV5-6 and TRBJ2-7; 8 bases are shared with TRBD2. Per germline, CDR1 SGHDT and CDR2 YYEEEE. The ends lost 0 bases at V and 3 bases at J; junction bases unmatched: 11. This CDR3 has 17 residues.

This sequence joins TRBV11-1 and TRBJ1-1; D possibly corresponds to TRBD1 (6 bases). The CDR3 runs 13 residues. Trimming cost V 5 bases and J 5 bases, with 12 bases left between them. Looked up from germline, CDR1 is SGHAT and CDR2 is FQDESV (reference sequence). The CDR3 loop reads CASSRGGRTEAFF. CDR3 DNA sequence: TGTGCCAGCAGCCGGGGGGGCAGAACTGAAGCTTTCTTT.